The 23 T cell receptor beta chains presented below share a single source sample, sequenced in a study of Tregs in tolerant kidney transplant recipients. TCRdb's copy holds only in-frame clones and misses some; the assay was immunoSEQ multiplex PCR. This table holds tens of thousands of clones, about 83% found once. Sequencing was carried out using CD4+ T cells from blood. The origin of the receptors is a human donor in good health.

This clone occurred once. The V call is TRBV6-6, the J call TRBJ2-5; D gene ambiguous. Germline lookup yields CDR1 MNHNY and CDR2 SVGAGI (reference sequence). Trimming took off 0 bases at V and 6 bases at J, with 5 bases between the two ends. CDR3 size: 12 residues. CDR3 sequence: CASSYSRQTQYF. The CDR3 DNA follows: TGTGCCAGCAGTTACTCGAGACAGACCCAGTACTTC.

This clone was seen a few times. The rearrangement links TRBV9 to TRBJ2-3, with TRBD2 identical over 7 bases. The ends lost 0 bases at V and 2 bases at J; junction bases unmatched: 9. CDR3 size: 17 residues. The germline V gene has CDR1 SGDLS and CDR2 YYNGEE. In nucleotides, the CDR3 is TGTGCCAGCAGCGTAGCGGCTAGCGGCACAGCCACAGATACGCAGTATTTT. Its protein product is CASSVAASGTATDTQYF.

The chain has TRBV11-2 and TRBJ2-7, with D uncertain. Germline V gene data show CDR1 as SGHAT and CDR2 as FQNNGV. The CDR3 contains 15 residues. The V gene lost 0 bases and the J gene lost 0 bases, with 9 bases spanning the gap. The CDR3 DNA is TGTGCCAGCAGCTTAGATCGTGGGAACTCCTACGAGCAGTACTTC. The encoded protein is CASSLDRGNSYEQYF.

CDR3 residues: CASSVADQGYEQYF. The CDR3 nucleotides are TGTGCCAGCAGCGTAGCCGATCAGGGCTACGAGCAGTACTTC. The gene calls are TRBV9 and TRBJ2-7, with D possibly TRBD1 on 5 matching bases. V gave up 0 bases and J gave up 3 bases, with 10 bases separating them. The CDR3 extends over 14 amino acids. Germline assignment: CDR1 SGDLS and CDR2 YYNGEE.

J is TRBJ1-2 and V is TRBV7-9; D is uncertain. Trimming stripped 3 bases from V and 1 base from J, with 9 bases between. The CDR3 sequence is 14 residues long. Germline V gene lookup returns CDR1 SEHNR and CDR2 FQNEAQ (reference sequence). The CDR3 DNA sequence: TGTGCCAGCAGCTTTGCGGCCTATAACTATGGCTACACCTTC. This encodes CASSFAAYNYGYTF. Drawing the rest from reference TRBV7-9 and TRBJ1-2, the complete variable domain is DTGVSQNPRHKITKRGQNVTFRCDPISEHNRLYWYRQTLGQGPEFLTYFQNEAQLEKSRLLSDRFSAERPKGSFSTLEIQRTEQGDSAMYLCASSFAAYNYGYTFGSGTRLTVV.

The chain has TRBV7-2 and TRBJ1-2; TRBD1 might be the D (5 bases). Germline-derived CDR1 and CDR2 are SGHTA and FQGNSA. The CDR3 is 14 amino acids. Trimming took off 5 bases at V and 8 bases at J, with 18 bases between the two ends. The CDR3, as DNA: TGTGCCAGCAGCCTTGGTGGGGCCCCACTAGGCTACACCTTC. It translates to CASSLGGAPLGYTF.

This rearrangement joins TRBV19 to TRBJ1-5, with D possibly being TRBD1 (5 bases). Germline V CDR1 and CDR2: LNHDA, SQIVND (reference sequence). The CDR3 is 12 amino acids. V gave up 9 bases and J gave up 5 bases, with 11 bases separating them. The CDR3: CASKGFYQPQHF. CDR3 DNA sequence: TGTGCCAGCAAGGGGTTCTATCAGCCCCAGCATTTT.

The chain recombines TRBV7-2 with TRBJ1-5; D is possibly TRBD1 (5 bases). The CDR3 has 14 amino acids. CDR1 and CDR2 from the germline V gene are SGHTA and FQGNSA. Deletions cut 4 bases from V and 11 bases from J, with 18 bases between. CDR3 amino acids: CASSWDPIRRTQHF. CDR3 nucleotides: TGTGCCAGCAGCTGGGACCCCATAAGAAGGACCCAGCATTTT.

The V gene is TRBV13, the J gene TRBJ2-1; TRBD2 matches at 16 bases. The CDR3 sequence is 20 residues long. CDR1 is PRHDT and CDR2 is FYEKMQ in the germline V gene (reference sequence). The V and J ends lost 2 bases and 4 bases, in that order; junction bases with no gene match: 11. As DNA, the CDR3 is TGTGCCAGCAGCTTATCAAGACCGGGACTAGCGGGAGGGGGTTACAATGAGCAGTTCTTC. Translation gives CASSLSRPGLAGGGYNEQFF.

As regards this clone: Additional DNA sequences in this sample encode the identical CDR3. The chain combines TRBV7-8 with TRBJ1-3, with 7 bases aligning to TRBD1. CDR3 size: 14 residues. V shed 4 bases, J shed 4 bases, and the junction held 4 bases outside the gene matches. Germline V gives CDR1 SGHVS, CDR2 FQNEAQ. Here the CDR3 reads CASSYRGSGNTIYF. DNA of the CDR3: TGTGCCAGCAGCTACAGGGGCTCCGGAAACACCATATATTTT.

This clone showed up just a few times. This chain connects TRBV27 to TRBJ1-1; D gene ambiguous. The CDR3 is 13 residues long. The V end was cut by 2 bases, the J end by 10 bases, with 14 bases between. Looked up from germline, CDR1 is MNHEY and CDR2 is SMNVEV (reference sequence). The CDR3 region is CASSLLGSKGAFF. DNA of the CDR3: TGTGCCAGCAGTTTACTGGGTTCTAAAGGAGCTTTCTTT.

The chain is built from TRBV9 and TRBJ2-2, with 10 positions matching TRBD1. Trimming took 8 bases from V and 1 from J; bases not matched to a gene: 5. CDR1 SGDLS and CDR2 YYNGEE come from the germline V gene. The CDR3 is 15 residues long. The CDR3: CASRRTGGNTGELFF. The DNA of the CDR3 is TGTGCCAGTCGCAGGACAGGGGGGAACACCGGGGAGCTGTTTTTT.

The chain couples TRBV18 to TRBJ2-3, with 10 bases identical to TRBD2. The ends lost 3 bases at V and 1 base at J; junction bases unmatched: 4. The CDR3 is 16 residues long. Looked up from germline, CDR1 is KGHSH and CDR2 is LQKENI. In DNA, the CDR3 is TGTGCCAGCTCACCCTGGACTAGCGGCCGCACAGATACGCAGTATTTT. It yields the protein CASSPWTSGRTDTQYF. Full variable domain (outside the CDR3, taken from reference TRBV18 and TRBJ2-3): NAGVMQNPRHLVRRRGQEARLRCSPMKGHSHVYWYRQLPEEGLKFMVYLQKENIIDESGMPKERFSAEFPKEGPSILRIQQVVRGDSAAYFCASSPWTSGRTDTQYFGPGTRLTVL.

In nucleotides, the CDR3 is TGTGCCAGCAGCTTTAAGGGACTAGGCGAGACCCAGTACTTC. Amino acid sequence: CASSFKGLGETQYF. V and J are TRBV5-4 and TRBJ2-5; 8 bases fit TRBD2. Germline assignment: CDR1 SGHNT and CDR2 YYREEE (reference sequence). This CDR3 comprises 14 residues. V lost 2 bases, J lost 5 bases, and 5 bases stayed unmatched. Looking up the rest from reference TRBV5-4 and TRBJ2-5 gives the full variable domain: ETGVTQSPTHLIKTRGQQVTLRCSSQSGHNTVSWYQQALGQGPQFIFQYYREEENGRGNFPPRFSGLQFPNYSSELNVNALELDDSALYLCASSFKGLGETQYFGPGTRLLVL.

This sequence joins TRBV7-2 and TRBJ2-2; D is uncertain. V lost 5 bases, J lost 3 bases, and 13 bases lay in between. The CDR3 extends over 15 amino acids. Germline lookup yields CDR1 SGHTA and CDR2 FQGNSA. The chain's CDR3 is CASSLRSPDTGELFF. The CDR3 bases are TGTGCCAGCAGCCTTCGTTCTCCGGACACCGGGGAGCTGTTTTTT.

There are a few counts of this clone. This chain joins TRBV11-3 and TRBJ1-1; maybe TRBD1 (5 bases). Germline V CDR1 and CDR2: SGHNT, YENEEA. The CDR3 covers 19 residues. Trimming removed 1 base from V and 0 bases from J, with 21 bases in between. The CDR3 nucleotides are TGTGCCAGCAGCTTAGCAGGGTCGGGTGTGACGGCTATGAACACTGAAGCTTTCTTT. Its translation: CASSLAGSGVTAMNTEAFF.

The V and J genes are TRBV20-1 and TRBJ2-7; perhaps TRBD1 as D (5 bases). The ends were cut back, 6 bases at V and 5 bases at J, with 11 bases in the middle. The CDR3 consists of 11 residues. The germline gives CDR1 DFQATT, CDR2 SNEGSKA (reference sequence). Written as DNA, the CDR3 is TGCAGTGCCCAGGGTACCCACGAGCAGTACTTC. Translating gives CSAQGTHEQYF.

The rearrangement joins TRBV27 to TRBJ2-3, with 8 bases lining up with TRBD2. Trimming at V came to 3 bases and at J to 0 bases, leaving 8 bases not matched to a gene. CDR1 is MNHEY and CDR2 is SMNVEV in the germline V gene (reference sequence). This CDR3 has 17 residues. The DNA of the CDR3 is TGTGCCAGCAGTTTCGGTTTAGCGGGGCGTAGCACAGATACGCAGTATTTT. Its protein is CASSFGLAGRSTDTQYF.

The chain employs TRBV2 and TRBJ1-1, with D perhaps matching TRBD1 (5 bases). The CDR3 runs to 14 residues. V was pared by 9 bases and J by 5 bases, with 19 bases between. In germline, CDR1 is SNHLY, CDR2 FYNNEI. The CDR3 spells CARRSPGAETEAFF. In DNA, the CDR3 is TGTGCCAGACGGTCCCCCGGGGCGGAAACTGAAGCTTTCTTT.

This clone was counted once. The J gene is TRBJ2-3, the V gene TRBV6-5, with 9 bases aligning to TRBD2. Germline lookup yields CDR1 MNHEY and CDR2 SVGAGI. V shed 4 bases, J shed 0 bases, and the junction held 2 bases outside the gene matches. The CDR3 has 15 amino acids. In nucleotides, the CDR3 is TGTGCCAGCAGTTCTCTAGCGGGGAGCACAGATACGCAGTATTTT. Amino acid sequence: CASSSLAGSTDTQYF.

The chain is built from TRBV5-8 and TRBJ2-5; the D is unclear. The CDR3 is 14 amino acids. Between the trimmed V and J ends, which lost 7 bases and 5 bases, there was a span of 18 bases. The germline CDR1 and CDR2 sequences are SGHTS and YDEGEE. CDR3 nucleotide sequence: TGTGCCAGCCCGACCAATACGGGCTACGAGACCCAGTACTTC. Translated, it gives CASPTNTGYETQYF. Together with reference TRBV5-8 and TRBJ2-5, the CDR3 gives the full variable domain: EAGVTQSPTHLIKTRGQQATLRCSPISGHTSVYWYQQALGLGLQFLLWYDEGEERNRGNFPPRFSGRQFPNYSSELNVNALELEDSALYLCASPTNTGYETQYFGPGTRLLVL.

The sample holds a few counts of this clone. The identical CDR3 is also encoded by other nucleotide sequences in the sample. The chain has TRBV7-2 and TRBJ2-7; no reliable D call. The CDR3 consists of 13 residues. Germline loops: CDR1 SGHTA, CDR2 FQGNSA. Trimming removed 2 bases from V and 5 bases from J, with 10 bases in between. In DNA form, the CDR3 reads TGTGCCAGCAGCTTAAACCGCGGAGACGAGCAGTACTTC. It codes for CASSLNRGDEQYF.

The rearrangement links TRBV6-1 to TRBJ2-7, with D hard to call. The CDR3 has 13 residues. V lost 1 base and J 3 bases, leaving 7 bases between the germline ends. Germline V CDR1 and CDR2: MNHNS, SASEGT. CDR3 sequence: CASSEGPIYEQYF. Here the CDR3 DNA reads TGTGCCAGCAGTGAAGGCCCTATCTACGAGCAGTACTTC.